This T cell receptor (beta chain) was captured by sequencing in a study of radiotherapy plus CTLA-4 blockade in lung cancer (dated by TCRdb to 2016 to 2019). For the wider study: Objective responses were observed in about 17% of enrolled patients, and disease control was achieved in 25% to 35%. Overall study results and their limits: Increased serum interferon-beta after radiation, together with early dynamic changes in blood T cell clones, were reported to be the strongest predictors of response. After treatment with radiotherapy and ipilimumab, TCR clones that came from tumors expanded in the peripheral blood.

This clone has a single count. Its recognized antigen is unknown. Within one base of it there is no much larger clone, and no base qualities were kept. The study evaluated CTLA-4 blockade (ipilimumab) given together with focal radiation therapy in patients who had chemo-refractory metastatic non-small-cell lung cancer. Libraries were prepared through the immunoSEQ multiplex PCR assay. The table comes from immuneACCESS by way of TCRdb, which keeps in-frame sequences with V and J called. Part of the clones is missing from these tables; in studies checked, under half for an unresolved V gene and the rest for unknown reasons. This sample comprises some 100,000 clones, about 77% of them detected only once. Approximately 5.2% of the sample is taken by the ten largest. Spanning cysteine to phenylalanine, the CDR3 consists of 16 amino acids. Solely the CDR3 DNA is kept, with 48 bases framed from the first base. For CDR1 and CDR2, the germline V gene lists SGHNT and YENEEA. V loses 2 bases of germline sequence and J loses 3 bases, and the interval between the two ends is 13 bases.

This chain joins TRBV11-3 to TRBJ2-2, with TRBD2 perhaps the D gene, on 6 matching bases. The TCR originated in a human donor with non-small cell lung cancer who had a partial response to radiotherapy plus ipilimumab. Sample: peripheral blood, taken from a patient treated with radiotherapy plus ipilimumab. The CDR3 is CASSLSRRDDTGELFF. The DNA sequence is given as TGTGCCAGCAGCTTATCGCGGCGGGATGACACCGGGGAGCTGTTTTTT.